The T cell receptor beta chain under discussion was sequenced for a study of STAT3 mutations in large granular lymphocyte leukemia. Overall study findings and caveats: In about 30% of the 18 patients, new TCR clonotypes emerged after therapy. Every T-cell large granular lymphocyte leukemia patient had at least one immunodominant TCR beta clonotype.

Comments on this clone: Antigen specificity is unknown.

CDR1 is MGHRA and CDR2 is YSYEKL in the germline V gene. The CDR3 contains 17 residues. Deletions cut 0 bases from V and 1 base from J, with 13 bases between. TCRbeta libraries averaged around 38,000 productive templates per sample. Sequencing used immunoSEQ multiplex PCR; TCRdb keeps in-frame clones, though not all of them. The sample has 37,000 or so clones, 70% to 90% seen once. The sample was PBMCs. The rearrangement joins TRBV4-1 to TRBJ1-5, with D possibly being TRBD1 (5 bases). The clonotype comes from a human donor with T large granular lymphocyte leukemia. Some clones in this sample may be carry-over from other donors' samples. In DNA form, the CDR3 reads TGCGCCAGCAGCCAAGAGAACCCAGGGAGAAGCAATCAGCCCCAGCATTTT. It translates to CASSQENPGRSNQPQHF.